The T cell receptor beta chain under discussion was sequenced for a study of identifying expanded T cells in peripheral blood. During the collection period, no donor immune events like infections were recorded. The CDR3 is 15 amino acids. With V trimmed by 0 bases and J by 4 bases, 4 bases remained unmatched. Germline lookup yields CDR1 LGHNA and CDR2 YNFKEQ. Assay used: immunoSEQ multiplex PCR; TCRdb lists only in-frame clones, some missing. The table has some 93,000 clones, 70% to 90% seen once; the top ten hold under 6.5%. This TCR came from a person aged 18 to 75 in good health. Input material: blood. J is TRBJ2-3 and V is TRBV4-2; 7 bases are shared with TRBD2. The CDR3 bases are TGTGCCAGCAGCCAAGAAGAGGGGAGGGCAGATACGCAGTATTTT. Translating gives CASSQEEGRADTQYF.